A single sample is the source of the 11 T cell receptor beta chains below, sequenced in a study of beta chain features in type 1 diabetes. Every isolated RNA sample was fully reverse transcribed, so sequencing captured expressed TCRB transcripts. Measured with immunoSEQ multiplex PCR; TCRdb has only the in-frame clones, and not every one. The repertoire has more than 130,000 clones, roughly 7.2% of them found once; the top ten carry around 1.5%. The sample was central memory CD4+ T cells from blood. These receptors were obtained from a woman under 40 in good health.

This clone has a handful of counts. The CDR3 is CASSLIPGGSYEQYF. The CDR3 nucleotides read TGTGCCAGCAGCTTGATCCCCGGGGGATCCTACGAGCAGTACTTC. This chain links TRBV7-8 with TRBJ2-7, with D possibly being TRBD2 (6 bases). This CDR3 contains 15 residues. The germline CDR1 and CDR2 sequences are SGHVS and FQNEAQ. V was shortened by 3 bases and J by 1 base, with 13 bases between the two germline ends. Full variable domain (rest looked up from reference TRBV7-8 and TRBJ2-7): GAGVSQSPRYKVAKRGQDVALRCDPISGHVSLFWYQQALGQGPEFLTYFQNEAQLDKSGLPSDRFFAERPEGSVSTLKIQRTQQEDSAVYLCASSLIPGGSYEQYFGPGTRLTVT.

The chain employs TRBV7-2 and TRBJ1-2; no reliable D call. The germline V and J ends were trimmed by 5 bases and 5 bases, with 18 bases remaining between them. The CDR3 is made up of 15 amino acids. The germline V gene encodes CDR1 SGHTA and CDR2 FQGNSA. The DNA for the CDR3 is TGTGCCAGCAGCAAAACGATTACGAATGCGTATGGCTACACCTTC. Translation gives CASSKTITNAYGYTF. Full variable domain (rest looked up from reference TRBV7-2 and TRBJ1-2): GAGVSQSPSNKVTEKGKDVELRCDPISGHTALYWYRQSLGQGLEFLIYFQGNSAPDKSGLPSDRFSAERTGGSVSTLTIQRTQQEDSAVYLCASSKTITNAYGYTFGSGTRLTVV.

The chain has TRBV15 and TRBJ1-5; D is ambiguous. The germline CDR1 and CDR2 sequences are LNHNV and YYDKDF (reference sequence). Trimming took off 3 bases at V and 3 bases at J, with 12 bases between the two ends. The CDR3 contains 15 residues. CDR3 region: CATSRIHRFNQPQHF. The CDR3 nucleotides read TGTGCCACCAGCAGGATTCACAGATTCAATCAGCCCCAGCATTTT.

This chain uses TRBV5-1 with TRBJ2-7; D is ambiguous. The CDR3 is 11 amino acids. Trimming took 4 bases from V and 3 from J, leaving 5 bases between them. Germline V gene sequence: CDR1 SGHRS, CDR2 YFSETQ. The chain's CDR3 is CASSRDYEQYF. The CDR3 DNA is TGCGCCAGCAGCCGCGACTACGAGCAGTACTTC.

V is TRBV6-5 and J is TRBJ2-5, with 8 positions matching TRBD2. The germline CDR1 and CDR2 sequences are MNHEY and SVGAGI. CDR3 length: 16 residues. V shed 0 bases and J 1 base; nucleotides not matched to a gene: 4. CDR3 sequence: CASSYSGTRGQETQYF. CDR3 DNA sequence: TGTGCCAGCAGTTACTCCGGGACTAGAGGCCAAGAGACCCAGTACTTC.

The gene calls are TRBV7-2 and TRBJ2-3, with 8 bases matching TRBD2. The CDR3 totals 16 residues. Germline V gene lookup returns CDR1 SGHTA and CDR2 FQGNSA. V shed 2 bases and J 2 bases; nucleotides not matched to a gene: 6. CDR3 amino acids: CASSLLAGLPTDTQYF. In nucleotides, the CDR3 is TGTGCCAGCAGCTTATTAGCGGGACTCCCCACAGATACGCAGTATTTT. Full variable domain (outside the CDR3, taken from reference TRBV7-2 and TRBJ2-3): GAGVSQSPSNKVTEKGKDVELRCDPISGHTALYWYRQSLGQGLEFLIYFQGNSAPDKSGLPSDRFSAERTGGSVSTLTIQRTQQEDSAVYLCASSLLAGLPTDTQYFGPGTRLTVL.

The chain carries TRBV14 and TRBJ2-7; 10 nucleotides line up with TRBD2. Per the germline V gene, CDR1 is SGHDN and CDR2 is FVKESK. The CDR3 contains 18 residues. J gave up 5 bases and V 0 bases, and 13 bases lay outside the gene matches. The CDR3 sequence is CASSQDTLGASGSNEQYF. CDR3 bases: TGTGCCAGCAGCCAAGATACCCTCGGTGCTAGCGGGAGTAACGAGCAGTACTTC.

V gene TRBV6-5 combines with J gene TRBJ1-5, with 8 bases matching TRBD1. The CDR3 contains 15 residues. CDR1 MNHEY and CDR2 SVGAGI come from the germline V gene. The V gene end was trimmed by 6 bases and the J gene end by 6 bases; junction bases not matched to a gene: 10. In DNA form, the CDR3 reads TGTGCCAGCAGCCTCGCCGGGACAGGTCGTCAGCCCCAGCATTTT. This gives the protein CASSLAGTGRQPQHF.

This clone was seen only a few times. The CDR3 region is CASSREGGSYNEQFF. In nucleotides, the CDR3 is TGTGCCAGCAGCCGGGAGGGGGGATCCTACAATGAGCAGTTCTTC. The genes are TRBV11-3 and TRBJ2-1, with TRBD2 matching over 8 bases. V was pared by 5 bases and J by 1 base, with 4 bases of the junction left unmatched. The CDR3 totals 15 residues. Germline V gene lookup returns CDR1 SGHNT and CDR2 YENEEA.

This clone has at least ten counts. The rearrangement joins TRBV28 to TRBJ1-1; 8 bases are a match to TRBD1. This CDR3 contains 14 residues. J lost 6 bases, V lost 4 bases, and 7 bases had no gene match. The germline V gene encodes CDR1 MDHEN and CDR2 SYDVKM. CDR3 protein: CASSSGGQGPEAFF. In DNA, the CDR3 is TGTGCCAGCAGTTCAGGTGGACAGGGCCCTGAAGCTTTCTTT.

This sequence joins TRBV6-1 and TRBJ2-6, with a tentative D call TRBD2 (6 bases). V was clipped by 6 bases and J by 2 bases, with 11 bases between them. The CDR3 is made up of 15 amino acids. Germline V lookup: CDR1 MNHNS, CDR2 SASEGT. As DNA, the CDR3 is TGTGCCAGCAGCGGGGCGGGACCTGGGGCCAACGTCCTGACTTTC. Residues: CASSGAGPGANVLTF.